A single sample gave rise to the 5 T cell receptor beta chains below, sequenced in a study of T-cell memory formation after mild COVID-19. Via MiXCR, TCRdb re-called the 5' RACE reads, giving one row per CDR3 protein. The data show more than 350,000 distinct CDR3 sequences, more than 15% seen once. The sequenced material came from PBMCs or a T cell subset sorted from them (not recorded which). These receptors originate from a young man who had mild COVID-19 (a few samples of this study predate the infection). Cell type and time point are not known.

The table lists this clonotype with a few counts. In DNA form, the CDR3 reads TGTGCCAGCAGCGAAGACAGGAACACTGAAGCTTTCTTT. Translating it yields CASSEDRNTEAFF. The rearrangement uses TRBV6-4 and TRBJ1-1; the D gene is possibly TRBD1 (5 bases). CDR3 length: 13 amino acids. The germline V and J ends were trimmed by 6 bases and 1 base, with 9 bases remaining between them. Germline-derived CDR1 and CDR2 are MRHNA and SNTAGT.

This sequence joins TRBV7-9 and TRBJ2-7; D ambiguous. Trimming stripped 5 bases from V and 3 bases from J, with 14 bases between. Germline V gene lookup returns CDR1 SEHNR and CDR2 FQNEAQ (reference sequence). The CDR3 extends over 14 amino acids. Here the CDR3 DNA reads TGTGCCAGCAGCGTATACAGCGCGGTCTACGAGCAGTACTTC. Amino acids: CASSVYSAVYEQYF.

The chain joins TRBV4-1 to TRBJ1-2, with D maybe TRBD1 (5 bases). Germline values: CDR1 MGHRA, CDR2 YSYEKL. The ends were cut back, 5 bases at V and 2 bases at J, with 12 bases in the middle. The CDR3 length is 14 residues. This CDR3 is CASSRDGGNYGYTF. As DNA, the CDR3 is TGCGCCAGCAGCAGGGACGGGGGAAACTATGGCTACACCTTC.

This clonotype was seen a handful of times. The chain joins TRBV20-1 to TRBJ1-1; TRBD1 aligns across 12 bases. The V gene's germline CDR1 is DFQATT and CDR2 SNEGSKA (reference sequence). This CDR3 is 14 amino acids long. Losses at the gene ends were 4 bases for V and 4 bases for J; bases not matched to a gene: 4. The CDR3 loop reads CSATGQGASTEAFF. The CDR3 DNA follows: TGCAGTGCTACGGGACAGGGGGCCAGCACTGAAGCTTTCTTT.

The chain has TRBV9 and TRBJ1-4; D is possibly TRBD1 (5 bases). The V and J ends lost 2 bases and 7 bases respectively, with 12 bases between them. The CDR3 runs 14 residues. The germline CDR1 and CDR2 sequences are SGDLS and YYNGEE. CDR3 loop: CASSVGGIREKLFF. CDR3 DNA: TGTGCCAGCAGCGTCGGGGGAATACGTGAAAAACTGTTTTTT. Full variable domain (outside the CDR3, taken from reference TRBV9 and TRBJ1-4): DSGVTQTPKHLITATGQRVTLRCSPRSGDLSVYWYQQSLDQGLQFLIQYYNGEERAKGNILERFSAQQFPDLHSELNLSSLELGDSALYFCASSVGGIREKLFFGSGTQLSVL.